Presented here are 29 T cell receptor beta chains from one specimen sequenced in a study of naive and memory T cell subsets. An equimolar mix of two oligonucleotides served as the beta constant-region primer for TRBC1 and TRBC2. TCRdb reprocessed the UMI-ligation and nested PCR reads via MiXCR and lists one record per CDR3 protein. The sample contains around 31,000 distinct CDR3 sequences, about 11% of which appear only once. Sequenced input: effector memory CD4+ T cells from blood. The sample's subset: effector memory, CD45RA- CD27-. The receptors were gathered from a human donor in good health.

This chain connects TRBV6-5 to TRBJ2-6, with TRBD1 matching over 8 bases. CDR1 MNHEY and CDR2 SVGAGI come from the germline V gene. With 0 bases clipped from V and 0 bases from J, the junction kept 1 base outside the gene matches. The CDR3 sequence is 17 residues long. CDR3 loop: CASSYSGQGSGANVLTF. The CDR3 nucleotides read TGTGCCAGCAGTTACTCTGGACAGGGCTCTGGGGCCAACGTCCTGACTTTC.

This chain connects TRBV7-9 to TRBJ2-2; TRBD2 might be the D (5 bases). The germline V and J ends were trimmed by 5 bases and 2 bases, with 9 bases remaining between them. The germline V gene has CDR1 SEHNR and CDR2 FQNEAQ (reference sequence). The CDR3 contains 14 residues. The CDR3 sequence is CASSRRANTGELFF. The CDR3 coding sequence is TGTGCCAGCAGCCGGCGGGCCAACACCGGGGAGCTGTTTTTT.

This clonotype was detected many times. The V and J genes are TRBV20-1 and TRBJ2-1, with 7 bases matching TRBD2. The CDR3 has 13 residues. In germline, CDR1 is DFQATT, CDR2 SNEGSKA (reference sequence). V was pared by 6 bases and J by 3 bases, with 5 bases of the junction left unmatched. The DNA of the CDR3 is TGCAGTGCCACAGCGGGGAACTACAATGAGCAGTTCTTC. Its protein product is CSATAGNYNEQFF.

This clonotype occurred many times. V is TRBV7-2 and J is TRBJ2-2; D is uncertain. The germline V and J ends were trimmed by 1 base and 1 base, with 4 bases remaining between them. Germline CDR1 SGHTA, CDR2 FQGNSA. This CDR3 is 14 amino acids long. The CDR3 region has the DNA TGTGCCAGCAGCTTAGGCGTGAACACCGGGGAGCTGTTTTTT. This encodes CASSLGVNTGELFF.

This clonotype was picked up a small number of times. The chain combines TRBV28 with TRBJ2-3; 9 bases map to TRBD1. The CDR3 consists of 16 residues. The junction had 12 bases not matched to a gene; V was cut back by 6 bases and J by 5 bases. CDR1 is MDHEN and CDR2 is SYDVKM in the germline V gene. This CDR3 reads CASRPWTGVRRDTQYF. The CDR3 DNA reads TGTGCCAGCAGACCCTGGACAGGGGTGCGTAGAGATACGCAGTATTTT.

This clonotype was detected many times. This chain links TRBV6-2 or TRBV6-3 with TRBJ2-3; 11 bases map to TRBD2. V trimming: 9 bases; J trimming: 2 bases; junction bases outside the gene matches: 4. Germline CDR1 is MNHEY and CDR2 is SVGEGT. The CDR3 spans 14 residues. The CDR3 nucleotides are TGTGCCAGTCGGACTAGCGGGTTCACAGATACGCAGTATTTT. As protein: CASRTSGFTDTQYF.

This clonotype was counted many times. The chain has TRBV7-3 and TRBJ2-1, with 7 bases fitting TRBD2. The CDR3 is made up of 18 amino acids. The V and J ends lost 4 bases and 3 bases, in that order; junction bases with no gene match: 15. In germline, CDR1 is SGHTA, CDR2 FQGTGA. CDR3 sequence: CASSSRDYGPADYNEQFF. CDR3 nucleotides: TGTGCCAGCAGCTCCCGGGACTATGGACCCGCGGACTACAATGAGCAGTTCTTC.

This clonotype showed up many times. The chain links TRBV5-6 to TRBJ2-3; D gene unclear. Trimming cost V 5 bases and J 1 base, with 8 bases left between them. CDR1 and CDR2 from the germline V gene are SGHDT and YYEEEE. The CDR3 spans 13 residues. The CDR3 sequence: CASRRRGTDTQYF. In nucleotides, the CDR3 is TGTGCCAGCAGACGCCGGGGCACAGATACGCAGTATTTT.

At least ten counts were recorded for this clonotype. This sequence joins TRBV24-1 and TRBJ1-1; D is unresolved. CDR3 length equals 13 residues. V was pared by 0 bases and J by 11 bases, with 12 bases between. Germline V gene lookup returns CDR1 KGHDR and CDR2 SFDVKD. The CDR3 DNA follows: TGTGCCACCAGTGATTTGGACTCCAGTGGGGCTTTCTTT. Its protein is CATSDLDSSGAFF.

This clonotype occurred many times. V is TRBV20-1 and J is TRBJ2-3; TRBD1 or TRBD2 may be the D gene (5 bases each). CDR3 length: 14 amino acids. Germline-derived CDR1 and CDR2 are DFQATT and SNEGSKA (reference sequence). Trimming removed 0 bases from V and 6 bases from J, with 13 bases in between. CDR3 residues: CSARDGGKGDTQYF. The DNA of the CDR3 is TGCAGTGCTAGAGATGGGGGTAAAGGTGATACGCAGTATTTT.

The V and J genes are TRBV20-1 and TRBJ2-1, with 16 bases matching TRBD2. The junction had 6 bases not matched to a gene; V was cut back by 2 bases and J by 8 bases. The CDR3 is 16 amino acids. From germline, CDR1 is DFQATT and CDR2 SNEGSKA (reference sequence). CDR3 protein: CSARSGTSGRGDEQFF. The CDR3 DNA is TGCAGTGCTAGAAGCGGGACTAGCGGGAGGGGAGATGAGCAGTTCTTC.

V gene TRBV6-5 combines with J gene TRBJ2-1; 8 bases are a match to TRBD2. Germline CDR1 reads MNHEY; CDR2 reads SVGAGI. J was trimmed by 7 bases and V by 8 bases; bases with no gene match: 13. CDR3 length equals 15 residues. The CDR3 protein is CASARTSRGLNEQFF. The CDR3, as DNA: TGTGCCAGCGCCAGGACTAGCCGAGGTTTGAATGAGCAGTTCTTC.

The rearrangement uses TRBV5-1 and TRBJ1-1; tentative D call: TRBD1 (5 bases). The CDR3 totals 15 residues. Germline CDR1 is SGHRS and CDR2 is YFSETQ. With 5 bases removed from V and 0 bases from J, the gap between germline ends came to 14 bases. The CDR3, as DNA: TGCGCCAGCAGGGTGGCGCAGGGTCTGAACACTGAAGCTTTCTTT. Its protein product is CASRVAQGLNTEAFF.

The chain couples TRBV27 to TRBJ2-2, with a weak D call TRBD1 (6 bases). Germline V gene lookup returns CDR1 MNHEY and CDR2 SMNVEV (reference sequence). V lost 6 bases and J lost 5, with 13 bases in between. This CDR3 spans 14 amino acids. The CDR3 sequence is CASRPTGLTGELFF. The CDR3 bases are TGTGCCAGCAGACCAACAGGGCTGACCGGGGAGCTGTTTTTT.

CDR3 nucleotides: TGTGCCAGCAGAAAATCCTTCCGGGGGGGGGCATCTGGAAACACCATATATTTT. Amino acid sequence: CASRKSFRGGASGNTIYF. The V call is TRBV6-1, the J call TRBJ1-3; D may be TRBD1 (6 bases). From germline, CDR1 is MNHNS and CDR2 SASEGT. Deletions cut 6 bases from V and 1 base from J, with 22 bases between. This CDR3 has 18 amino acids.

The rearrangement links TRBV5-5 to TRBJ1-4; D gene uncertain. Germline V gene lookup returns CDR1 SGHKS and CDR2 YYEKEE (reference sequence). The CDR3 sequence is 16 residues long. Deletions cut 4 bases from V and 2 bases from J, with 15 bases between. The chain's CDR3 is CASSHRRRATNEKLFF. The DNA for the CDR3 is TGTGCCAGCAGCCATCGGAGGAGGGCCACTAATGAAAAACTGTTTTTT.

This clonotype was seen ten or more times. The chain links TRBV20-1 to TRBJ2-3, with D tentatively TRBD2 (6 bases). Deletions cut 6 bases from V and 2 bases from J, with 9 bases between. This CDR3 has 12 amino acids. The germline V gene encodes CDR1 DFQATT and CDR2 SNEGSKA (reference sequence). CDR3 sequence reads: CSARTNTDTQYF. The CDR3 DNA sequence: TGCAGTGCCAGGACTAACACAGATACGCAGTATTTT.

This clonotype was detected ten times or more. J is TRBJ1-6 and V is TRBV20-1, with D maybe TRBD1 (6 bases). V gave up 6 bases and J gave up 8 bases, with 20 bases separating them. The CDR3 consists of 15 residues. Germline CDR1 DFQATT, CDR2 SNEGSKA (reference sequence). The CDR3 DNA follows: TGCAGTGCCAGGGCCGGACAGAGGAGGGATTCACCCCTCCACTTT. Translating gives CSARAGQRRDSPLHF.

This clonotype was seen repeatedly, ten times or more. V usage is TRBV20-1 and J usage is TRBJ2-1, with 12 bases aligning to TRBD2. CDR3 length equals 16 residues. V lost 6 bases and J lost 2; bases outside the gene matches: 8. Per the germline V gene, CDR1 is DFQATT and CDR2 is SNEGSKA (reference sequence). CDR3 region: CSAYSLAGGAYNEQFF. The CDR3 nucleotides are TGCAGTGCCTATTCTCTAGCGGGAGGGGCCTACAATGAGCAGTTCTTC.

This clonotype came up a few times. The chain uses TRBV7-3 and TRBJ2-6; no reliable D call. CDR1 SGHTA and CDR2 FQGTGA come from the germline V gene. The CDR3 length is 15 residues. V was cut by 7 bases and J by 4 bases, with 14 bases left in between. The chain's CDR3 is CASTPQSSGANVLTF. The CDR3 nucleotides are TGTGCCAGCACCCCCCAATCTTCGGGGGCCAACGTCCTGACTTTC.

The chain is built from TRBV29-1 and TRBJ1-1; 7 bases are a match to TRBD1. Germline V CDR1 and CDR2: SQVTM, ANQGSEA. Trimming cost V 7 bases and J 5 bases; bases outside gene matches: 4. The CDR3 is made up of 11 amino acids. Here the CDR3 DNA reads TGCAGCGCCGGGACAGCTACTGAAGCTTTCTTT. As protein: CSAGTATEAFF.

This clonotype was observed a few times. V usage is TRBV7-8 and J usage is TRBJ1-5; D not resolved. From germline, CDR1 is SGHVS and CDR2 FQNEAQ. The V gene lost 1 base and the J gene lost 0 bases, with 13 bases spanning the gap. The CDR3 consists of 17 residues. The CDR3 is CASSLVLGEYSNQPQHF. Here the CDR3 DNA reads TGTGCCAGCAGCTTAGTCTTGGGAGAGTATAGCAATCAGCCCCAGCATTTT.

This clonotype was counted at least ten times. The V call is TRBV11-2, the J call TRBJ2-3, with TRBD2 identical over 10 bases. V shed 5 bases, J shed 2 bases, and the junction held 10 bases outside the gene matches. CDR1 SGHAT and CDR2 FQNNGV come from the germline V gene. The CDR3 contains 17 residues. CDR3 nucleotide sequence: TGTGCCAGCAGCCAGGGTGGAGCGGGAGGGTACACAGATACGCAGTATTTT. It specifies CASSQGGAGGYTDTQYF. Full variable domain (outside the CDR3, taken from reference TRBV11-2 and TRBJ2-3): EAGVAQSPRYKIIEKRQSVAFWCNPISGHATLYWYQQILGQGPKLLIQFQNNGVVDDSQLPKDRFSAERLKGVDSTLKIQPAKLEDSAVYLCASSQGGAGGYTDTQYFGPGTRLTVL.

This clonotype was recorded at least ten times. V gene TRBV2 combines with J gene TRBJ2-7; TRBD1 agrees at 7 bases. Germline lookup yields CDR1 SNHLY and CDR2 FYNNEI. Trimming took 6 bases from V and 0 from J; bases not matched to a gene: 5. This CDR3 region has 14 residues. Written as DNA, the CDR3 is TGTGCCAGCAGAGACAGGGACAGCTCCTACGAGCAGTACTTC. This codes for CASRDRDSSYEQYF.

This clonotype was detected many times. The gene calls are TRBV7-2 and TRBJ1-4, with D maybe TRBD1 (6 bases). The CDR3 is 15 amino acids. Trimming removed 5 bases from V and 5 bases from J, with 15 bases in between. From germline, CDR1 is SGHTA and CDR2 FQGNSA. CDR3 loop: CASSPAGTRNEKLFF. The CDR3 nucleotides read TGTGCCAGCAGCCCCGCCGGGACAAGGAATGAAAAACTGTTTTTT.

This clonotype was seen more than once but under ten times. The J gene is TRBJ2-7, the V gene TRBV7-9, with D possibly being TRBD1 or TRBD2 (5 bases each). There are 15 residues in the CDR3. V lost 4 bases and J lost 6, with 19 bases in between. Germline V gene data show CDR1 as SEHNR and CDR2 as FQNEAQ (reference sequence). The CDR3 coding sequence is TGTGCCAGCAGCTCCGGCCGGAGAGGGGTTATCGAGCAGTACTTC. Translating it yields CASSSGRRGVIEQYF.

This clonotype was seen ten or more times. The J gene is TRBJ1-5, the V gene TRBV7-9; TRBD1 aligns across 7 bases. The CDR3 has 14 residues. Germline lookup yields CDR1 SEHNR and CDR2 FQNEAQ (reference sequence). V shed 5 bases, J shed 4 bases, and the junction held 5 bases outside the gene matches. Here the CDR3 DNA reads TGTGCCAGCAGCCAATCAGGGGGGAATCAGCCCCAGCATTTT. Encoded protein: CASSQSGGNQPQHF.

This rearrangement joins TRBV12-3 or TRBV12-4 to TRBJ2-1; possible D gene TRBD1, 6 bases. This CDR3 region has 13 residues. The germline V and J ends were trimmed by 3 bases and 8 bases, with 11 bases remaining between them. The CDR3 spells CASSLPGGHEQFF. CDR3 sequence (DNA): TGTGCCAGCAGTTTGCCTGGGGGCCATGAGCAGTTCTTC.

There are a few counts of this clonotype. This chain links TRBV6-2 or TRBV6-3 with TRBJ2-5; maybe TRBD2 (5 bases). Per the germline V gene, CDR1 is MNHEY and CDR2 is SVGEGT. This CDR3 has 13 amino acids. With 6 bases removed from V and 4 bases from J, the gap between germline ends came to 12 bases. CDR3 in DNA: TGTGCCAGCAGCCCAAGCGGACTAGAGACCCAGTACTTC. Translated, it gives CASSPSGLETQYF.